These 29 T cell receptor beta chains originate from one sample sequenced in a study of response to subunit inactivated influenza vaccine. TCRdb processed the RT-PCR reads anew with MiXCR; each CDR3 protein has one entry. The table records 650,000 to 800,000 distinct CDR3 sequences, approximately 15% of them present only once. The specimen comprised PBMCs from blood, sampled around 15 days before vaccination. These receptors were obtained from a man between 45 and 60 years old who received an inactivated influenza vaccine.

The CDR3 nucleotides are TGTGCCAGCAGACACGGTGGGGGCGAGCAGTACTTC. This codes for CASRHGGGEQYF. The rearrangement joins TRBV7-9 to TRBJ2-7, with D perhaps being TRBD1 or TRBD2 (5 bases each). The CDR3 length is 12 residues. The germline V gene has CDR1 SEHNR and CDR2 FQNEAQ (reference sequence). Trimming shortened V by 6 bases and J by 6 bases, and 12 bases separated the two germline ends.

In its sample, this clonotype was seen a few times. The junction departs from germline at one end; a sequencing error may be responsible. The chain employs TRBV4-3 and TRBJ2-7; 7 bases line up with TRBD1. The CDR3 contains 15 residues. The V gene's germline CDR1 is LGHNA and CDR2 YSLEER. The CDR3 region is CASSQEAQGRNEQYF. CDR3 nucleotides: TGCGCCAGCAGTCAAGAGGCACAGGGGAGAAACGAGCAGTACTTC.

The J gene is TRBJ2-3, the V gene TRBV24-1; 9 bases map to TRBD2. Germline-derived CDR1 and CDR2 are KGHDR and SFDVKD. J gave up 0 bases and V 0 bases, and 3 bases lay outside the gene matches. The CDR3 has 17 residues. The CDR3 DNA reads TGTGCCACCAGTGATTTGTCTAGCGGGACAAGCACAGATACGCAGTATTTT. It translates to CATSDLSSGTSTDTQYF.

This clonotype has ten or more counts. The chain recombines TRBV7-3 with TRBJ2-3; a possible D gene is TRBD2 (5 bases). V lost 4 bases and J 4 bases, leaving 12 bases between the germline ends. Germline V CDR1 and CDR2: SGHTA, FQGTGA. CDR3 length: 14 residues. Written as DNA, the CDR3 is TGTGCCAGCAGCTGGGTAGAGGGCGCAGATACGCAGTATTTT. Translating gives CASSWVEGADTQYF.

This clonotype has just a few counts. The rearrangement joins TRBV5-1 to TRBJ2-1, with TRBD1 as a possible D gene (6 bases). This CDR3 is 13 amino acids long. The germline CDR1 and CDR2 sequences are SGHRS and YFSETQ. V was clipped by 4 bases and J by 6 bases, with 11 bases between them. CDR3 nucleotides: TGCGCCAGCAGCCCGGGACAACTCAATGAGCAGTTCTTC. The encoded protein is CASSPGQLNEQFF.

This clonotype was counted only a few times. The chain carries TRBV28 and TRBJ2-7; 11 positions agree with TRBD1. Looked up from germline, CDR1 is MDHEN and CDR2 is SYDVKM. The V segment lost 2 bases and the J segment 0 bases; nucleotides outside the gene matches: 3. The CDR3 spans 16 residues. The CDR3 DNA follows: TGTGCCAGCAGTTTAACCGGGACAGGGGGCTCCTACGAGCAGTACTTC. This codes for CASSLTGTGGSYEQYF.

This clonotype was seen many times. This chain links TRBV11-2 with TRBJ1-6, with 9 nucleotides matching TRBD1. CDR1 and CDR2 (germline): SGHAT, FQNNGV. V was pared by 6 bases and J by 5 bases, with 2 bases of the junction left unmatched. CDR3 length: 14 amino acids. CDR3 in amino acids: CASRQGADNSPLHF. The DNA of the CDR3 is TGTGCCAGCAGACAGGGGGCGGATAATTCACCCCTCCACTTT.

In its sample, this clonotype was seen a few times. As DNA, the CDR3 is TGTGCCACCAGCAGAGATCGGGCGGTAGAGACCCAGTACTTC. Translated: CATSRDRAVETQYF. The chain uses TRBV15 and TRBJ2-5; D is uncertain. CDR3 length: 14 amino acids. V was trimmed by 0 bases and J by 4 bases, leaving 9 bases between them. Germline CDR1 reads LNHNV; CDR2 reads YYDKDF (reference sequence).

This clonotype was found many times. The chain is built from TRBV7-2 and TRBJ2-5, with D unclear. CDR1 SGHTA and CDR2 FQGNSA come from the germline V gene. Trimming pared 0 bases from V and 4 bases from J, leaving 9 bases between. The CDR3 runs to 14 residues. The CDR3 DNA reads as TGTGCCAGCAGCTTAGCGCGGTCTGGAGAGACCCAGTACTTC. It specifies CASSLARSGETQYF.

Ten or more counts support this clonotype. This sequence joins TRBV4-1 and TRBJ1-4; a weak D match, TRBD1 (5 bases). This CDR3 is 15 amino acids long. The ends were cut back, 1 base at V and 0 bases at J, with 6 bases in the middle. CDR1 and CDR2 from the germline V gene are MGHRA and YSYEKL. CDR3 bases: TGCGCCAGCAGCCAAGCAGGGCCAACTAATGAAAAACTGTTTTTT. Protein sequence: CASSQAGPTNEKLFF.

The V gene is TRBV14, the J gene TRBJ2-1; D might be TRBD2 (6 bases). The ends were cut back, 2 bases at V and 13 bases at J, with 12 bases in the middle. The CDR3 is made up of 12 amino acids. Germline assignment: CDR1 SGHDN and CDR2 FVKESK. The chain's CDR3 is CASSQPSSVQFF. In DNA form, the CDR3 reads TGTGCCAGCAGCCAACCCTCTAGCGTTCAGTTCTTC. Drawing the rest from reference TRBV14 and TRBJ2-1, the complete variable domain is EAGVTQFPSHSVIEKGQTVTLRCDPISGHDNLYWYRRVMGKEIKFLLHFVKESKQDESGMPNNRFLAERTGGTYSTLKVQPAELEDSGVYFCASSQPSSVQFFGPGTRLTVL.

This clonotype was counted a single time. The chain employs TRBV28 and TRBJ2-1, with D perhaps TRBD1 (5 bases). The CDR3 runs to 14 residues. In germline, CDR1 is MDHEN, CDR2 SYDVKM. The V gene lost 1 base and the J gene lost 8 bases, with 12 bases spanning the gap. The DNA of the CDR3 is TGTGCCAGCAGTTTATCCCCAGGGTGGGATGAGCAGTTCTTC. Translation gives CASSLSPGWDEQFF.

This sequence joins TRBV7-9 and TRBJ2-2; tentative D call: TRBD1 (5 bases). Germline V CDR1 and CDR2: SEHNR, FQNEAQ (reference sequence). Trimming removed 1 base at V and 6 bases at J, with 12 bases between. The CDR3 sequence is 15 residues long. The CDR3 coding sequence is TGTGCCAGCAGCTTAGTAGGGGCGGACGCCGGGGAGCTGTTTTTT. This gives the protein CASSLVGADAGELFF.

The chain has TRBV4-3 and TRBJ1-2, with D perhaps matching TRBD1 (6 bases). V was cut by 1 base and J by 1 base, with 10 bases left in between. The CDR3 length is 15 residues. The germline CDR1 and CDR2 sequences are LGHNA and YSLEER. The CDR3 DNA reads as TGCGCCAGCAGCCAAGGGACAGTCATTAACTATGGCTACACCTTC. It encodes CASSQGTVINYGYTF.

This chain connects TRBV6-1 to TRBJ2-7; 9 bases map to TRBD1. Trimming at V came to 2 bases and at J to 4 bases, leaving 6 bases not matched to a gene. The germline V gene has CDR1 MNHNS and CDR2 SASEGT. This CDR3 comprises 15 residues. This chain's CDR3 is CASSEQFGTGYEQYF. In DNA, the CDR3 is TGTGCCAGCAGTGAACAATTCGGGACAGGGTACGAGCAGTACTTC.

This clonotype was counted only a few times. The V and J genes are TRBV20-1 and TRBJ1-1; D perhaps matches TRBD1 (6 bases). V was clipped by 6 bases and J by 2 bases, with 13 bases between them. The CDR3 covers 13 residues. Germline CDR1 and CDR2: DFQATT and SNEGSKA (reference sequence). The CDR3 loop is CSAKRGANTEAFF. The CDR3 nucleotides are TGCAGTGCGAAGCGGGGGGCAAACACTGAAGCTTTCTTT.

This clonotype has at least ten counts. V is TRBV7-2 and J is TRBJ1-6; D gene uncertain. The V end lost 1 base, the J end lost 5 bases, and 9 bases lay between the germline ends. The CDR3 is made up of 15 amino acids. The germline V gene encodes CDR1 SGHTA and CDR2 FQGNSA. The CDR3 region is CASSLEWRNNSPLHF. The CDR3, as DNA: TGTGCCAGCAGCTTAGAGTGGCGGAATAATTCACCCCTCCACTTT.

CDR3 region: CASSPSGGVGEQFF. CDR3 DNA: TGTGCCAGCTCACCGTCTGGAGGGGTGGGTGAGCAGTTCTTC. The chain employs TRBV18 and TRBJ2-1; D may be TRBD2 (6 bases). Trimming took 3 bases from V and 9 from J, leaving 15 bases between them. The CDR3 loop spans 14 amino acids. CDR1 KGHSH and CDR2 LQKENI come from the germline V gene.

CDR3 amino acids: CASSDRIRPTPGANVLTF. The CDR3 nucleotides read TGTGCCAGCAGTGACCGCATTCGGCCAACCCCCGGGGCCAACGTCCTGACTTTC. The genes are TRBV28 and TRBJ2-6; D unresolved. This CDR3 has 18 amino acids. Germline CDR1 MDHEN, CDR2 SYDVKM. Trimming cost V 5 bases and J 4 bases, with 21 bases left between them.

This clonotype was counted many times. CDR3 loop: CSARAPLGPQETQYF. CDR3 bases: TGCAGTGCTAGGGCCCCGCTGGGTCCACAAGAGACCCAGTACTTC. V and J are TRBV20-1 and TRBJ2-5, with D unclear. Germline V gene data show CDR1 as DFQATT and CDR2 as SNEGSKA (reference sequence). There are 15 residues in the CDR3. V shed 3 bases and J shed 2 bases, with 16 bases lying between them.

This clonotype showed up many times. The rearrangement joins TRBV4-1 to TRBJ1-4; no firm D call. The V gene lost 4 bases and the J gene lost 8 bases, with 11 bases spanning the gap. This CDR3 has 13 residues. In germline, CDR1 is MGHRA, CDR2 YSYEKL. CDR3 loop: CASSLGRAEKLFF. CDR3 in DNA: TGCGCCAGCAGCCTTGGGCGGGCCGAAAAACTGTTTTTT.

V usage is TRBV10-3 and J usage is TRBJ1-3; D call uncertain. The CDR3 has 12 residues. Germline CDR1 reads ENHRY; CDR2 reads SYGVKD. V was clipped by 10 bases and J by 1 base, with 8 bases between them. The CDR3 region has the DNA TGTGCCAGCGAGGGTTCTGGAAACACCATATATTTT. Translating it yields CASEGSGNTIYF.

This clonotype was observed a few times. The chain joins TRBV20-1 to TRBJ1-1; D gene ambiguous. The V gene lost 0 bases and the J gene lost 0 bases, with 8 bases spanning the gap. The CDR3 is 14 amino acids. CDR1 and CDR2 from the germline V gene are DFQATT and SNEGSKA (reference sequence). The CDR3 DNA is TGCAGTGCTAGAGATCCGGGCATGAACACTGAAGCTTTCTTT. Protein: CSARDPGMNTEAFF.

This clonotype was observed a handful of times. The CDR3 protein is CSARPQGYEQFF. CDR3 in DNA: TGCAGTGCTAGACCCCAGGGTTATGAGCAGTTCTTC. The J gene is TRBJ2-1, the V gene TRBV20-1; a possible D gene is TRBD1 (5 bases). The CDR3 sequence is 12 residues long. Per germline, CDR1 DFQATT and CDR2 SNEGSKA (reference sequence). V was shortened by 2 bases and J by 8 bases, with 10 bases between the two germline ends.

V usage is TRBV19 and J usage is TRBJ1-4; D is undetermined. Trimming stripped 7 bases from V and 5 bases from J, with 14 bases between. The germline V gene has CDR1 LNHDA and CDR2 SQIVND (reference sequence). The CDR3 extends over 14 amino acids. In DNA, the CDR3 is TGTGCCAGTACCTCATTGGCGGACAATGAAAAACTGTTTTTT. It yields the protein CASTSLADNEKLFF.

This clonotype occurred a few times. The chain is built from TRBV5-5 and TRBJ2-2; 12 nucleotides line up with TRBD2. CDR3 length equals 16 residues. Trimming cost V 4 bases and J 5 bases; bases outside gene matches: 6. Germline loops: CDR1 SGHKS, CDR2 YYEKEE (reference sequence). This CDR3 is CASSPWTSGITGELFF. As DNA, the CDR3 is TGTGCCAGCAGCCCCTGGACTAGCGGGATTACCGGGGAGCTGTTTTTT. Complete variable domain (other parts from reference TRBV5-5 and TRBJ2-2): DAGVTQSPTHLIKTRGQQVTLRCSPISGHKSVSWYQQVLGQGPQFIFQYYEKEERGRGNFPDRFSARQFPNYSSELNVNALLLGDSALYLCASSPWTSGITGELFFGEGSRLTVL.

This clonotype has ten or more counts. V and J are TRBV28 and TRBJ1-4; perhaps TRBD1 as D (5 bases). CDR3 length: 15 amino acids. Germline lookup yields CDR1 MDHEN and CDR2 SYDVKM. The V end was cut by 6 bases, the J end by 8 bases, with 19 bases between. The CDR3 sequence is CASSPWVRVEEKLFF. In DNA form, the CDR3 reads TGTGCCAGCAGCCCTTGGGTCAGGGTTGAGGAAAAACTGTTTTTT.

This clonotype was observed a single time. Germline is not matched at one junction end, which may reflect a read error. This rearrangement joins TRBV7-9 to TRBJ2-7, with D possibly matching TRBD1 (7 bases). Germline V CDR1 and CDR2: SEHNR, FQNEAQ (reference sequence). The CDR3 loop spans 16 amino acids. CDR3 region: CASSFAGTVTSYEQHF. The CDR3 bases are TGTGCCAGCAGCTTCGCGGGGACAGTAACCTCCTACGAGCAGCACTTC.

This clonotype was counted ten times or more. V usage is TRBV7-2 and J usage is TRBJ1-1; D uncertain. Germline V lookup: CDR1 SGHTA, CDR2 FQGNSA. Trimming pared 2 bases from V and 1 base from J, leaving 8 bases between. There are 14 residues in the CDR3. The CDR3 loop reads CASSLTGENTEAFF. As DNA, the CDR3 is TGTGCCAGCAGCTTAACCGGGGAGAACACTGAAGCTTTCTTT. Variable domain in full (rest from reference TRBV7-2 and TRBJ1-1): GAGVSQSPSNKVTEKGKDVELRCDPISGHTALYWYRQSLGQGLEFLIYFQGNSAPDKSGLPSDRFSAERTGGSVSTLTIQRTQQEDSAVYLCASSLTGENTEAFFGQGTRLTVV.